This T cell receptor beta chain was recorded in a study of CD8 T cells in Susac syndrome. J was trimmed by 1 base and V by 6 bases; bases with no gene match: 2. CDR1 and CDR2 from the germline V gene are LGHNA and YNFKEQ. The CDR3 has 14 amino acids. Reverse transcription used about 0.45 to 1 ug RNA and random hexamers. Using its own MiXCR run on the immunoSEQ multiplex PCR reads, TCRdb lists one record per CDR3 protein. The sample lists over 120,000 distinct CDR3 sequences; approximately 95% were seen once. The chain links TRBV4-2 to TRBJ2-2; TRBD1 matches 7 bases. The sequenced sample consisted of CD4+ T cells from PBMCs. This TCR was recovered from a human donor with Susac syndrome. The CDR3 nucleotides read TGTGCCAGCAGGGGACAGATGAACACCGGGGAGCTGTTTTTT. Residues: CASRGQMNTGELFF.